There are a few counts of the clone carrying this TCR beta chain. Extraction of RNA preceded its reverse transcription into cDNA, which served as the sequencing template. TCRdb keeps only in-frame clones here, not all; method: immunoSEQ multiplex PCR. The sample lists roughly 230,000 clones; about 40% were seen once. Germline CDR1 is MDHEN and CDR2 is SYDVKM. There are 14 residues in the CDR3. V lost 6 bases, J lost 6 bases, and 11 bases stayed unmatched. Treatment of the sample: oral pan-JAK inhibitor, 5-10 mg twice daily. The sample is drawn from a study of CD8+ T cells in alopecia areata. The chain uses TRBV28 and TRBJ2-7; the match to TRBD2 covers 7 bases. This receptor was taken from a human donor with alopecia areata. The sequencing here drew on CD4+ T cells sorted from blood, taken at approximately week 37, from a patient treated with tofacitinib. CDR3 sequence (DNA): TGTGCCAGCAGCATGATAGAGGGAGGGGCCGAGCAGTACTTC. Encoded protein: CASSMIEGGAEQYF.